This T cell receptor beta chain is drawn from a study of a mutant IDH1 vaccine in newly diagnosed glioma. On the study more broadly: Sex among treated patients split 62.5% male, roughly 38% female; mean age was roughly 40 years.

Time point noted: baseline, week 1 (first vaccination visit). Treatment described: pre-vaccination baseline after standard-of-care therapy. Each tumor in the donors was a new WHO grade 3 or 4 astrocytoma, IDH1-mutant and ATRX-lost. TCRdb's table, derived via immunoSEQ multiplex PCR, lists solely in-frame clones and lacks some. The table records 45,000 to 60,000 clones, about three quarters of them present only once. Points on this clone: Its antigen is unidentified.

The ends were cut back, 0 bases at V and 4 bases at J, with 13 bases in the middle. This CDR3 is built from 15 residues. The germline gives CDR1 SGHTS, CDR2 YDEGEE. Points from the study as a whole: Variations in leading peripheral T cell clonotypes appeared to have no connection with pseudoprogression.

V usage is TRBV5-8 and J usage is TRBJ1-2; D is unclear. The material sequenced was PBMCs, taken from a glioma patient treated with radiotherapy, temozolomide or both. The TCR was taken from a woman in her forties with glioma. CDR3 in DNA: TGTGCCAGCAGCTTGGGACCGGGCTTAGGCTATGGCTACACCTTC. This sequence encodes CASSLGPGLGYGYTF.